One sample yielded the 16 T cell receptor beta chains listed below, sequenced in a study of Ad26.COV2.S vaccination and SARS-CoV-2 variants. This sample's treatment: about 20 received Ad26.COV2.S at low or high dose, single or two shots; about 5 received placebo; per-sample allocation not given. Specimens were obtained on day 63 following the first vaccine or placebo injection. Method: immunoSEQ multiplex PCR; TCRdb's copy keeps in-frame clones and lacks some. The sample comprises around 300,000 clones, 75% to 90% of which are singletons, and about 10% rests with the top ten. The sample in question was peripheral blood, obtained in a trial of Ad26.COV2.S vaccine versus placebo. These receptor sequences come from a person aged 18 to 59 who received the Ad26.COV2.S COVID-19 vaccine or a placebo.

The chain employs TRBV19 and TRBJ1-5, with D hard to call. Looked up from germline, CDR1 is LNHDA and CDR2 is SQIVND (reference sequence). V was clipped by 5 bases and J by 5 bases, with 10 bases between them. The CDR3 contains 13 residues. This CDR3 reads CASSFLTDQPQHF. CDR3 bases: TGTGCCAGTAGTTTTTTAACGGATCAGCCCCAGCATTTT.

This chain connects TRBV5-4 to TRBJ1-6, with TRBD1 identical over 7 bases. Germline V lookup: CDR1 SGHNT, CDR2 YYREEE (reference sequence). CDR3 length: 16 residues. Trimming at V came to 4 bases and at J to 3 bases, leaving 7 bases not matched to a gene. In DNA, the CDR3 is TGTGCCAGCAGCCCTCCCGGGACAGACTATAATTCACCCCTCCACTTT. Protein sequence: CASSPPGTDYNSPLHF.

V is TRBV9 and J is TRBJ2-3; TRBD2 agrees at 14 bases. Germline CDR1 and CDR2: SGDLS and YYNGEE. The length of the CDR3 is 18 residues. J lost 3 bases, V lost 7 bases, and 13 bases had no gene match. CDR3 nucleotide sequence: TGTGCCAGCTCTAAACCCGGGACTAGCGGGGGAAGAACAGATACGCAGTATTTT. This codes for CASSKPGTSGGRTDTQYF.

The rearrangement links TRBV5-4 to TRBJ2-1; 13 bases are a match to TRBD2. This CDR3 is 17 amino acids long. J lost 6 bases, V lost 4 bases, and 10 bases had no gene match. Germline lookup yields CDR1 SGHNT and CDR2 YYREEE (reference sequence). The CDR3 is CASSRGTSGKERNEQFF. Written as DNA, the CDR3 is TGTGCCAGCAGCCGCGGGACTAGCGGGAAGGAACGCAATGAGCAGTTCTTC.

The chain uses TRBV25-1 and TRBJ2-5, with 7 bases identical to TRBD1. The CDR3 sequence is 14 residues long. Germline-derived CDR1 and CDR2 are MGHDK and SYGVNS. V shed 5 bases, J shed 2 bases, and the junction held 5 bases outside the gene matches. This CDR3 is CASSFGTAQETQYF. The DNA of the CDR3 is TGTGCCAGCAGTTTCGGGACAGCTCAAGAGACCCAGTACTTC.

This sequence joins TRBV29-1 and TRBJ1-2, with a possible D match to TRBD1 (5 bases). The V end was cut by 3 bases, the J end by 3 bases, with 17 bases between. The germline V gene encodes CDR1 SQVTM and CDR2 ANQGSEA. This CDR3 contains 15 residues. The CDR3 nucleotides read TGCAGCGTTGAGGGAGGGGCGTTCGGGGACTATGGCTACACCTTC. This translates into CSVEGGAFGDYGYTF. Full variable domain (missing parts from reference TRBV29-1 and TRBJ1-2): SAVISQKPSRDICQRGTSLTIQCQVDSQVTMMFWYRQQPGQSLTLIATANQGSEATYESGFVIDKFPISRPNLTFSTLTVSNMSPEDSSIYLCSVEGGAFGDYGYTFGSGTRLTVV.

This clone was seen just once. CDR3 sequence (DNA): TGTGCCAGCAGCTTAGCGATCGAGCAGTACTTC. This gives the protein CASSLAIEQYF. This chain connects TRBV7-2 to TRBJ2-7; D uncertain. The CDR3 is made up of 11 amino acids. Trimming removed 0 bases from V and 6 bases from J, with 3 bases in between. Germline assignment: CDR1 SGHTA and CDR2 FQGNSA.

This clone has just a few counts. Other DNA sequences in the sample encode the same CDR3. CDR3 DNA sequence: TGTGCCATCAGTGAACCGGGACAGAAAAGCTCCTACGAGCAGTACTTC. It codes for CAISEPGQKSSYEQYF. The chain employs TRBV10-3 and TRBJ2-7; 7 bases are shared with TRBD1. With V trimmed by 3 bases and J by 0 bases, 8 bases remained unmatched. The CDR3 covers 16 residues. CDR1 is ENHRY, CDR2 SYGVKD, per germline.

The chain carries TRBV5-1 and TRBJ2-7, with 9 bases identical to TRBD2. The V segment lost 5 bases and the J segment 6 bases; nucleotides outside the gene matches: 6. Germline CDR1 is SGHRS and CDR2 is YFSETQ. The CDR3 sequence is 13 residues long. The CDR3 protein is CASRNSGSCEQYF. CDR3 coding DNA: TGCGCCAGCAGAAATAGCGGGAGTTGCGAGCAGTACTTC.

The chain combines TRBV12-3 or TRBV12-4 with TRBJ1-4, with D unresolved. The V end was cut by 3 bases, the J end by 4 bases, with 0 bases between. This CDR3 spans 11 amino acids. DNA of the CDR3: TGTGCCAGCAGTTTTAATGAAAAACTGTTTTTT. Translated, it gives CASSFNEKLFF.

The chain uses TRBV7-2 and TRBJ1-1, with a weak D call TRBD1 (6 bases). CDR1 and CDR2 from the germline V gene are SGHTA and FQGNSA. CDR3 length: 14 amino acids. Trimming took 3 bases from V and 3 from J, leaving 11 bases between them. The CDR3 reads CASSLMQGHTEAFF. The CDR3 coding sequence is TGTGCCAGCAGCTTGATGCAGGGGCACACTGAAGCTTTCTTT. The full variable domain, completed using reference TRBV7-2 and TRBJ1-1, is GAGVSQSPSNKVTEKGKDVELRCDPISGHTALYWYRQSLGQGLEFLIYFQGNSAPDKSGLPSDRFSAERTGGSVSTLTIQRTQQEDSAVYLCASSLMQGHTEAFFGQGTRLTVV.

The sample holds one count of this clone. This chain joins TRBV5-4 and TRBJ2-2; D gene unclear. The length of the CDR3 is 15 residues. V lost 4 bases, J lost 1 base, and 11 bases lay in between. CDR1 is SGHNT and CDR2 is YYREEE in the germline V gene (reference sequence). The CDR3 reads CASSTTTKNTGELFF. As DNA, the CDR3 is TGTGCCAGCAGCACGACGACAAAGAACACCGGGGAGCTGTTTTTT. Full variable domain (outside the CDR3, taken from reference TRBV5-4 and TRBJ2-2): ETGVTQSPTHLIKTRGQQVTLRCSSQSGHNTVSWYQQALGQGPQFIFQYYREEENGRGNFPPRFSGLQFPNYSSELNVNALELDDSALYLCASSTTTKNTGELFFGEGSRLTVL.

This chain connects TRBV19 to TRBJ1-2; no definite D call. The CDR3 loop spans 14 amino acids. Trimming pared 9 bases from V and 3 bases from J, leaving 17 bases between. The germline CDR1 and CDR2 sequences are LNHDA and SQIVND (reference sequence). This chain's CDR3 is CASTRSQRDYGYTF. CDR3 nucleotides: TGTGCCAGCACCAGATCTCAACGGGACTATGGCTACACCTTC.

The chain recombines TRBV11-3 with TRBJ1-2; D ambiguous. The germline V gene has CDR1 SGHNT and CDR2 YENEEA. The CDR3 has 14 residues. Trimming removed 5 bases from V and 5 bases from J, with 15 bases in between. Here the CDR3 reads CASSPTRDVYGYTF. CDR3 bases: TGTGCCAGCAGCCCCACCCGGGATGTATATGGCTACACCTTC.

The V call is TRBV7-2, the J call TRBJ1-5; the D is unclear. In germline, CDR1 is SGHTA, CDR2 FQGNSA. Trimming shortened V by 3 bases and J by 2 bases, and 8 bases separated the two germline ends. CDR3 length: 14 residues. In DNA form, the CDR3 reads TGTGCCAGCAGCTTCCAATCGGGCAATCAGCCCCAGCATTTT. This codes for CASSFQSGNQPQHF.

The sample holds a few counts of this clone. The chain couples TRBV7-2 to TRBJ1-6; D might be TRBD1 (5 bases). The CDR3 consists of 16 residues. Trimming shortened V by 5 bases and J by 13 bases, and 24 bases separated the two germline ends. Germline CDR1 and CDR2: SGHTA and FQGNSA. The CDR3 loop is CASSPPGRRAEMPLHF. CDR3 in DNA: TGTGCCAGCAGCCCGCCGGGACGACGGGCTGAAATGCCCCTCCACTTT.